Each of the 5 T cell receptor beta chains below was sequenced from the same sample in a study of blood T cell repertoires in COVID-19. Sequenced by immunoSEQ multiplex PCR; TCRdb stores in-frame clones only, minus some. There are 75,000 to 90,000 clones in the sample; roughly 89% occur only once, and 1.9% lies in the top ten. Sequencing used peripheral blood. All receptors come from a woman aged 45-59 years in a cohort sampled during active COVID-19.

This chain joins TRBV7-8 and TRBJ1-5; no reliable D call. CDR3 length equals 15 residues. Trimming removed 8 bases from V and 2 bases from J, with 16 bases in between. CDR1 is SGHVS, CDR2 FQNEAQ, per germline. CDR3 nucleotide sequence: TGTGCCAGCCAAGCGTTCGGGTATGGCAATCAGCCCCAGCATTTT. It encodes CASQAFGYGNQPQHF.

The chain carries TRBV19 and TRBJ1-1; tentative D call: TRBD1 (6 bases). CDR3 size: 15 residues. Germline CDR1 LNHDA, CDR2 SQIVND (reference sequence). Deletions cut 10 bases from V and 1 base from J, with 19 bases between. The CDR3 DNA reads as TGTGCCACGCTGGGGGCTCCAACTAAGAACACTGAAGCTTTCTTT. Translation gives CATLGAPTKNTEAFF.

This clone was detected only once. V and J are TRBV4-1 and TRBJ1-4, with unresolved D. V was trimmed by 0 bases and J by 0 bases, leaving 23 bases between them. The germline CDR1 and CDR2 sequences are MGHRA and YSYEKL. There are 21 residues in the CDR3. The CDR3 spells CASSQEVSYVTTRATNEKLFF. The CDR3 coding sequence is TGCGCCAGCAGCCAAGAGGTTTCGTACGTAACAACGAGGGCAACTAATGAAAAACTGTTTTTT.

The chain joins TRBV19 to TRBJ2-7, with TRBD1 matching over 8 bases. The CDR3 extends over 15 amino acids. After removal of 3 bases from V and 1 base from J, the junction contained 5 bases not matched to a gene. Germline CDR1 reads LNHDA; CDR2 reads SQIVND (reference sequence). CDR3 DNA: TGTGCCAGTAGTATCTGGACAGGGCTGTCCTACGAGCAGTACTTC. The encoded protein is CASSIWTGLSYEQYF.

J is TRBJ1-2 and V is TRBV12-3 or TRBV12-4; 9 nucleotides align to TRBD1. The CDR3 contains 13 residues. Trimming at V came to 8 bases and at J to 7 bases, leaving 8 bases not matched to a gene. The CDR3 region is CASLNRGHGGYTF. The CDR3 DNA follows: TGTGCCAGCCTCAACAGGGGGCATGGTGGCTACACCTTC.